A single sample gave rise to the 5 T cell receptor beta chains below, sequenced in a study of blood T cell repertoires in COVID-19 (dated by TCRdb to 2020 to 2022). The receptor library was made with the immunoSEQ multiplex PCR assay. This is the immuneACCESS table as TCRdb keeps it, with only in-frame sequences that have V and J called. A part of the clones is gone; compared with another copy, unresolved V genes explain less than half, and the rest is unexplained. Here the sample has fewer than 250,000 clones; almost 85% occur a single time. The ten biggest clones cover about 4% of the sample. The specimen sequenced was peripheral blood. The origin of the receptors is a man aged 50 to 60 with acute or convalescent COVID-19.

The V and J genes are TRBV5-4 and TRBJ2-1, with D unresolved. Deletions cut 0 bases from V and 6 bases from J, with 7 bases between. The CDR3 runs to 13 residues. The germline V gene has CDR1 SGHNT and CDR2 YYREEE (reference sequence). The CDR3 region is CASSLAPGNEQFF. The CDR3 coding sequence is TGTGCCAGCAGCTTGGCCCCAGGCAATGAGCAGTTCTTC.

The V call is TRBV5-1, the J call TRBJ2-3; 15 bases map to TRBD2. J lost 0 bases, V lost 2 bases, and 4 bases had no gene match. This CDR3 has 18 amino acids. Germline V gene data show CDR1 as SGHRS and CDR2 as YFSETQ. The CDR3 reads CASSFGLAGGPSTDTQYF. The CDR3 bases are TGCGCCAGCAGCTTCGGACTAGCGGGGGGGCCTAGCACAGATACGCAGTATTTT. Filled out from reference TRBV5-1 and TRBJ2-3, the complete variable domain reads KAGVTQTPRYLIKTRGQQVTLSCSPISGHRSVSWYQQTPGQGLQFLFEYFSETQRNKGNFPGRFSGRQFSNSRSEMNVSTLELGDSALYLCASSFGLAGGPSTDTQYFGPGTRLTVL.

CDR3 loop: CASRAGSTNYGYTF. For the CDR3, the DNA is TGTGCCAGTAGGGCAGGCTCAACTAACTATGGCTACACCTTC. This chain uses TRBV19 with TRBJ1-2; D is unresolved. Trimming shortened V by 6 bases and J by 0 bases, and 11 bases separated the two germline ends. The CDR3 is 14 amino acids. Looked up from germline, CDR1 is LNHDA and CDR2 is SQIVND (reference sequence).

The J gene is TRBJ1-1, the V gene TRBV19; 7 nucleotides agree with TRBD1. The V gene end was trimmed by 3 bases and the J gene end by 7 bases; junction bases not matched to a gene: 5. CDR3 length: 13 amino acids. Germline assignment: CDR1 LNHDA and CDR2 SQIVND (reference sequence). CDR3 nucleotides: TGTGCCAGTAGTATTCGAGGGGGCGTTGAAGCTTTCTTT. Its protein product is CASSIRGGVEAFF.

The genes are TRBV4-1 and TRBJ1-3, with 9 bases identical to TRBD1. Germline V gene sequence: CDR1 MGHRA, CDR2 YSYEKL. The CDR3 has 15 residues. With V trimmed by 4 bases and J by 4 bases, 5 bases remained unmatched. CDR3: CASSPYRGQGNTIYF. CDR3 bases: TGCGCCAGCAGCCCATACAGGGGGCAGGGAAACACCATATATTTT.